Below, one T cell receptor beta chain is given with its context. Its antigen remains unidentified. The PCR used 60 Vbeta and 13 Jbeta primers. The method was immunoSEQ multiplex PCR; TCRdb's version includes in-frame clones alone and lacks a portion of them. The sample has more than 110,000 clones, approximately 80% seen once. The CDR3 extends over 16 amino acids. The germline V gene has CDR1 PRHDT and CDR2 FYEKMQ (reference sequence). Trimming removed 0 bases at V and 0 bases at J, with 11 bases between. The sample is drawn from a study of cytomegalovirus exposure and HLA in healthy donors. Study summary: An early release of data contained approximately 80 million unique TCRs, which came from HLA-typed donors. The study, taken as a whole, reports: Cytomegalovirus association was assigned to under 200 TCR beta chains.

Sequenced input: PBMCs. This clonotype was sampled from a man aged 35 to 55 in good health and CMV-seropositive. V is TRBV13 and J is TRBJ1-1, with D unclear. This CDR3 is CASSLGWSNVNTEAFF. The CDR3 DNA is TGTGCCAGCAGCTTAGGCTGGTCTAATGTGAACACTGAAGCTTTCTTT.